This note documents a single TCR beta chain sequence. The entry originates in a study of glioma-infiltrating T cells after dendritic cell vaccination. Time point specified: after dendritic cell vaccination, including at tumor progression/relapse. V was pared by 6 bases and J by 1 base, with 10 bases of the junction left unmatched. The CDR3 is made up of 16 amino acids. Germline V CDR1 and CDR2: MGHDK, SYGVNS. Produced via immunoSEQ multiplex PCR; TCRdb's table is partial and in-frame only. The table lists some 58,000 clones, about 85% of them singletons. The chain joins TRBV25-1 to TRBJ2-7, with 9 bases matching TRBD1. This clonotype was sampled from a human donor with glioblastoma. Sequenced material: blood, taken after dendritic cell vaccination. The CDR3 is CASRGPGTGHSYEQYF. The CDR3 DNA follows: TGTGCCAGCAGGGGGCCCGGGACAGGGCATTCCTACGAGCAGTACTTC.